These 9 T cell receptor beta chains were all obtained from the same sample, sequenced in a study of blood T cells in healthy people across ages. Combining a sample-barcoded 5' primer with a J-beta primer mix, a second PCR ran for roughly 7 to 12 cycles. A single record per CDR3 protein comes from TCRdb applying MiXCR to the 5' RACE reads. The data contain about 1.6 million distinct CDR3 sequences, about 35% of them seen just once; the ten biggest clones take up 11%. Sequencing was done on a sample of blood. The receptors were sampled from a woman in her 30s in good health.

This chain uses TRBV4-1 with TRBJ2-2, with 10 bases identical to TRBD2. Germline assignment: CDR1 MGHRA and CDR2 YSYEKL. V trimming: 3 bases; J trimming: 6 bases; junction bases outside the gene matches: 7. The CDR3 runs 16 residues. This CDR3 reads CASSHSPLAGAGELFF. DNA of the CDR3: TGCGCCAGCAGCCATAGCCCCCTAGCGGGAGCCGGGGAGCTGTTTTTT.

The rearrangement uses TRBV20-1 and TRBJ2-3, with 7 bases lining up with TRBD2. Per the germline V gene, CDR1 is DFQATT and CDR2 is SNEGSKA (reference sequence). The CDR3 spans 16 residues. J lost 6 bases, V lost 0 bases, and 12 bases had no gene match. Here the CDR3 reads CSARDRTRGAPDTQYF. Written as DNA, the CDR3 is TGCAGTGCTAGAGATAGGACTAGAGGGGCCCCCGATACGCAGTATTTT.

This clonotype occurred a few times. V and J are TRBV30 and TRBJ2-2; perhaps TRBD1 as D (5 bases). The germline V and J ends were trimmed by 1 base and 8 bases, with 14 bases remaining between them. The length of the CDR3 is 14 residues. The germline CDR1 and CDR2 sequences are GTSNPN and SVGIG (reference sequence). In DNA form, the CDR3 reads TGTGCCTGGAGTGATTTGGGAAGGGGAGGGGAGCTGTTTTTT. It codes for CAWSDLGRGGELFF.

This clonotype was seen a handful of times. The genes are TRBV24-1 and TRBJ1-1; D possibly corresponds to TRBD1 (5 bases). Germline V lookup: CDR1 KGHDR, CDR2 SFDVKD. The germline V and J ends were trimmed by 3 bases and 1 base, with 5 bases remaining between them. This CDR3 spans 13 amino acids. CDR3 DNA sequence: TGTGCCACCAGTGATACAGGGAACACTGAAGCTTTCTTT. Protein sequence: CATSDTGNTEAFF.

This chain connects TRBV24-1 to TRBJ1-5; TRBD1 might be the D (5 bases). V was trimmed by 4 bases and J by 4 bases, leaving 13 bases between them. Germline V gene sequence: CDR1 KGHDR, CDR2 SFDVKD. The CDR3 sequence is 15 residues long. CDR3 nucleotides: TGTGCCACCAGTGAGGGACGGGCAGAGAATCAGCCCCAGCATTTT. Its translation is CATSEGRAENQPQHF.

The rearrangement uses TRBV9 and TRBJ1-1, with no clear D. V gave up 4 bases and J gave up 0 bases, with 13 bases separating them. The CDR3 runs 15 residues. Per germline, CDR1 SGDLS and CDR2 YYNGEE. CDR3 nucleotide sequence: TGTGCCAGCAGCCCCGGATCATTCATGAACACTGAAGCTTTCTTT. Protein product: CASSPGSFMNTEAFF.

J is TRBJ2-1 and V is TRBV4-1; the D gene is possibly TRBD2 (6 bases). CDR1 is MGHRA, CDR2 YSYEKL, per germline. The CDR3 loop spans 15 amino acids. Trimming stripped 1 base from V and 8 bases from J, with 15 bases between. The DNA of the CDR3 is TGCGCCAGCAGCCAAGGGGGGACTGGGGTGCATGAGCAGTTCTTC. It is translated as CASSQGGTGVHEQFF.

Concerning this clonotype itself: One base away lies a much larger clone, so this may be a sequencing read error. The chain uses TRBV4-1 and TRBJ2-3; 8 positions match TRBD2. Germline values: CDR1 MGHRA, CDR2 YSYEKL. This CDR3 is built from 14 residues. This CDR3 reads CASSQPGRADTRYF. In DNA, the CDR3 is TGCGCCAGCAGCCAACCCGGGAGGGCGGATACGCGGTATTTT.

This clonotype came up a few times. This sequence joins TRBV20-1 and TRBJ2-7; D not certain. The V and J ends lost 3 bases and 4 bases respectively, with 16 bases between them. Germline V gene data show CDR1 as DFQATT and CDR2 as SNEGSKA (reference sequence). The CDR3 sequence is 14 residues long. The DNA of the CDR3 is TGCAGTGCTAGCGACGCAAAGACTCTTTACGAGCAGTACTTC. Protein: CSASDAKTLYEQYF.